A single sample gave rise to the 18 T cell receptor beta chains below, sequenced in a study of blood T cell repertoires in COVID-19. Only in-frame clones appear in the TCRdb table, and some are missing; sequencing was by immunoSEQ multiplex PCR. The repertoire consists of 75,000 to 100,000 clones, with about 81% occurring once and the leading ten covering less than 25%. Sequencing used peripheral blood. The receptors here all came from a man aged 65-85 years with acute or convalescent COVID-19.

The chain is built from TRBV7-8 and TRBJ2-1; 11 bases line up with TRBD2. The germline V gene has CDR1 SGHVS and CDR2 FQNEAQ. V trimming: 5 bases; J trimming: 8 bases; junction bases outside the gene matches: 11. The CDR3 covers 16 residues. The CDR3 DNA sequence: TGTGCCAGCAGCGTAGGTAGCGGGAGGGCCCTGGATGAGCAGTTCTTC. The encoded protein is CASSVGSGRALDEQFF.

The rearrangement uses TRBV28 and TRBJ2-2; 11 bases fit TRBD2. This CDR3 spans 15 amino acids. Germline V CDR1 and CDR2: MDHEN, SYDVKM. Germline trimming cut 3 bases from V and 7 bases from J; bases unmatched to any gene: 4. CDR3 sequence (DNA): TGTGCCAGCAGTTTCCTAGCGGGAGGAAGCGGGGAGCTGTTTTTT. Translating it yields CASSFLAGGSGELFF.

The rearrangement uses TRBV5-5 and TRBJ2-3, with D tentatively TRBD2 (5 bases). CDR1 and CDR2 from the germline V gene are SGHKS and YYEKEE (reference sequence). Between the trimmed V and J ends, which lost 0 bases and 2 bases, there was a span of 13 bases. The CDR3 is 16 residues long. The DNA for the CDR3 is TGTGCCAGCAGCTTGGGGCGAAGAGGGCACACAGATACGCAGTATTTT. It encodes CASSLGRRGHTDTQYF.

The V gene is TRBV5-4, the J gene TRBJ2-7; 9 bases line up with TRBD1. This CDR3 comprises 15 residues. V lost 2 bases and J lost 3; bases outside the gene matches: 6. In germline, CDR1 is SGHNT, CDR2 YYREEE (reference sequence). CDR3 amino acids: CASSFRDREFYEQYF. The CDR3 DNA reads TGTGCCAGCAGCTTTAGGGACAGGGAATTCTACGAGCAGTACTTC. Supplemented by reference TRBV5-4 and TRBJ2-7, the full variable domain reads ETGVTQSPTHLIKTRGQQVTLRCSSQSGHNTVSWYQQALGQGPQFIFQYYREEENGRGNFPPRFSGLQFPNYSSELNVNALELDDSALYLCASSFRDREFYEQYFGPGTRLTVT.

J is TRBJ1-2 and V is TRBV11-3; possible D gene TRBD1, 6 bases. V dropped 0 bases and J dropped 4 bases, with 9 bases sitting between them. Germline CDR1 is SGHNT and CDR2 is YENEEA. This CDR3 region has 14 residues. CDR3 DNA sequence: TGTGCCAGCAGCTTAGATACAGGGCGCTATGGCTACACCTTC. This encodes CASSLDTGRYGYTF. Variable domain in full (rest from reference TRBV11-3 and TRBJ1-2): EAGVVQSPRYKIIEKKQPVAFWCNPISGHNTLYWYLQNLGQGPELLIRYENEEAVDDSQLPKDRFSAERLKGVDSTLKIQPAELGDSAVYLCASSLDTGRYGYTFGSGTRLTVV.

The chain employs TRBV5-1 and TRBJ1-2, with unresolved D. Germline V lookup: CDR1 SGHRS, CDR2 YFSETQ. V dropped 2 bases and J dropped 8 bases, with 10 bases sitting between them. The CDR3 sequence is 12 residues long. The CDR3 region has the DNA TGCGCCAGCAGCTTTGCAGGTTGGGGCTACACCTTC. As protein: CASSFAGWGYTF.

This chain uses TRBV18 with TRBJ1-2; D is unclear. CDR3 length: 15 amino acids. Trimming removed 5 bases at V and 2 bases at J, with 15 bases between. From germline, CDR1 is KGHSH and CDR2 LQKENI. This chain's CDR3 is CASSSSGSVNYGYTF. CDR3 nucleotides: TGTGCCAGCTCATCCAGCGGTTCGGTCAACTATGGCTACACCTTC.

The V gene is TRBV4-1, the J gene TRBJ1-1, with TRBD1 identical over 7 bases. The CDR3 runs to 16 residues. V was pared by 0 bases and J by 3 bases, with 7 bases of the junction left unmatched. Germline assignment: CDR1 MGHRA and CDR2 YSYEKL. The CDR3 loop is CASSQDDREQDTEAFF. In DNA form, the CDR3 reads TGCGCCAGCAGCCAAGACGACAGGGAACAAGACACTGAAGCTTTCTTT.

The chain is built from TRBV29-1 and TRBJ1-2, with 10 bases aligning to TRBD1. CDR3 length: 13 amino acids. The germline V gene has CDR1 SQVTM and CDR2 ANQGSEA. With V trimmed by 5 bases and J by 4 bases, 4 bases remained unmatched. The CDR3 loop is CSVRDRGSYGYTF. In DNA form, the CDR3 reads TGCAGCGTTAGGGACAGGGGTTCCTATGGCTACACCTTC.

The V call is TRBV24-1, the J call TRBJ2-5; D is unresolved. This CDR3 spans 13 amino acids. Trimming took off 5 bases at V and 2 bases at J, with 8 bases between the two ends. Germline CDR1 is KGHDR and CDR2 is SFDVKD. The CDR3 nucleotides read TGTGCCACCAGTGGAGGCATACAAGAGACCCAGTACTTC. It translates to CATSGGIQETQYF.

The chain links TRBV30 to TRBJ1-5, with D possibly TRBD1 on 6 matching bases. The length of the CDR3 is 14 residues. The V gene lost 2 bases and the J gene lost 5 bases, with 13 bases spanning the gap. Germline CDR1 and CDR2: GTSNPN and SVGIG (reference sequence). DNA of the CDR3: TGTGCCTGGAGTTCAGGGGCCTGGGATCAGCCCCAGCATTTT. Its protein product is CAWSSGAWDQPQHF.

This clone occurred once. V and J are TRBV28 and TRBJ2-7; TRBD1 agrees at 7 bases. The CDR3 loop spans 14 amino acids. Germline lookup yields CDR1 MDHEN and CDR2 SYDVKM. V was pared by 5 bases and J by 5 bases, with 9 bases of the junction left unmatched. For the CDR3, the DNA is TGTGCCAGCAGTGGTCGACAGGGCTACAACGAGCAGTACTTC. Its translation is CASSGRQGYNEQYF.

This rearrangement joins TRBV6-5 to TRBJ2-5; 8 positions agree with TRBD1. The CDR3 covers 14 residues. Looked up from germline, CDR1 is MNHEY and CDR2 is SVGAGI. After removal of 4 bases from V and 4 bases from J, the junction contained 5 bases not matched to a gene. The CDR3 region is CASSSQGAVETQYF. The CDR3 DNA is TGTGCCAGCAGTTCGCAGGGGGCCGTAGAGACCCAGTACTTC.

This clone appeared a few times. The genes are TRBV4-2 and TRBJ1-5; TRBD1 aligns across 9 bases. The V gene end was trimmed by 0 bases and the J gene end by 8 bases; junction bases not matched to a gene: 2. The CDR3 length is 14 residues. Germline CDR1 is LGHNA and CDR2 is YNFKEQ. CDR3 amino acids: CASSQEGQGKPQHF. Here the CDR3 DNA reads TGTGCCAGCAGCCAAGAGGGACAGGGAAAGCCCCAGCATTTT.

The CDR3 coding sequence is TGTGCCAGCAGTGAATTCATGCGACAGGGGATAGAGCAGTTCTTC. Translating gives CASSEFMRQGIEQFF. The V and J genes are TRBV6-1 and TRBJ2-1; 8 nucleotides line up with TRBD1. CDR3 length: 15 residues. Trimming removed 2 bases from V and 10 bases from J; junction bases left unmatched: 10. Germline CDR1 reads MNHNS; CDR2 reads SASEGT.

A few counts support this clone. V usage is TRBV9 and J usage is TRBJ1-2; perhaps TRBD1 as D (6 bases). V lost 3 bases to trimming and J lost 8 bases, with 14 bases between them. The CDR3 runs to 13 residues. Germline V gives CDR1 SGDLS, CDR2 YYNGEE. CDR3 amino acids: CASSEGDPGGYTF. The CDR3 DNA reads as TGTGCCAGCAGCGAGGGGGACCCGGGGGGCTACACCTTC. Variable domain in full (rest from reference TRBV9 and TRBJ1-2): DSGVTQTPKHLITATGQRVTLRCSPRSGDLSVYWYQQSLDQGLQFLIQYYNGEERAKGNILERFSAQQFPDLHSELNLSSLELGDSALYFCASSEGDPGGYTFGSGTRLTVV.

The CDR3 DNA sequence: TGTGCCAGCAGTTATGGGCAGGAATACAATGAGCAGTTCTTC. It codes for CASSYGQEYNEQFF. The genes are TRBV6-6 and TRBJ2-1, with unresolved D. The CDR3 extends over 14 amino acids. Germline lookup yields CDR1 MNHNY and CDR2 SVGAGI (reference sequence). The V end lost 3 bases, the J end lost 4 bases, and 10 bases lay between the germline ends.

This sequence joins TRBV18 and TRBJ2-5; D gene ambiguous. The germline V gene encodes CDR1 KGHSH and CDR2 LQKENI. With 3 bases removed from V and 7 bases from J, the gap between germline ends came to 12 bases. The CDR3 extends over 13 amino acids. The CDR3 loop is CASSPVETGTQYF. The CDR3 DNA reads as TGTGCCAGCTCACCGGTAGAAACCGGGACCCAGTACTTC.